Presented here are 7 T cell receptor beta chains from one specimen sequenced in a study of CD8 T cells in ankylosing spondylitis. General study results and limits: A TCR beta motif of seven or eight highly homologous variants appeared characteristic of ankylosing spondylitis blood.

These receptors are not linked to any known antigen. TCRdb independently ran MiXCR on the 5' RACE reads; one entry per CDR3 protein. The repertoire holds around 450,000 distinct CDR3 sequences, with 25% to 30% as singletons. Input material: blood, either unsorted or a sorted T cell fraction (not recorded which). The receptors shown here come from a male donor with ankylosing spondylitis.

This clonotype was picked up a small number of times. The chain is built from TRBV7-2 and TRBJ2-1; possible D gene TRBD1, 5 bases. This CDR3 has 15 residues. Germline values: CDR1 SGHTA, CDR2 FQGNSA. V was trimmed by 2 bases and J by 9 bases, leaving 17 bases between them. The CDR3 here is CASSLLGQGQGEQFF. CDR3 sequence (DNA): TGTGCCAGCAGCTTATTAGGTCAGGGTCAAGGTGAGCAGTTCTTC.

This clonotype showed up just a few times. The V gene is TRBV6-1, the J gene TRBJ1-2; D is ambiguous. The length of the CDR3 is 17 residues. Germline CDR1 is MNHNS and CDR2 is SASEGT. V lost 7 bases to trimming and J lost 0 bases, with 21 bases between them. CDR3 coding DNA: TGTGCCAGCACCCACCGGGGAGTAAGAACCCCTAACTATGGCTACACCTTC. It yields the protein CASTHRGVRTPNYGYTF.

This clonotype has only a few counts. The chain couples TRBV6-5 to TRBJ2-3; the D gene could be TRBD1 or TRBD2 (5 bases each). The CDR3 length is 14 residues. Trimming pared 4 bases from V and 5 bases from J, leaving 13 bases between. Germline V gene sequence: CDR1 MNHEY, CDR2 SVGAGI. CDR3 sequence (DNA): TGTGCCAGCAGTTTGGGACCCCTGGGAGATACGCAGTATTTT. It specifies CASSLGPLGDTQYF.

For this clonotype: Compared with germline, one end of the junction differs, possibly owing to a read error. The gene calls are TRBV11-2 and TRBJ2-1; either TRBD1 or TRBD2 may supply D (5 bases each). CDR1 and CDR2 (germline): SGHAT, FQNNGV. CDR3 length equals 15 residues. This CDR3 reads CASRATGTYYNEQLF. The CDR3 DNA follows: TGTGCCAGCAGAGCTACCGGGACCTACTACAATGAGCAGCTCTTC.

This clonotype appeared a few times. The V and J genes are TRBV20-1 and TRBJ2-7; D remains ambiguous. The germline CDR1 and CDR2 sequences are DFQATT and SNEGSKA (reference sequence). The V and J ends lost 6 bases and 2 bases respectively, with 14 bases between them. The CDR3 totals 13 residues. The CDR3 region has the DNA TGCAGTGCCGGTCAGGCGACAACCTACGAGCAGTACTTC. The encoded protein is CSAGQATTYEQYF.

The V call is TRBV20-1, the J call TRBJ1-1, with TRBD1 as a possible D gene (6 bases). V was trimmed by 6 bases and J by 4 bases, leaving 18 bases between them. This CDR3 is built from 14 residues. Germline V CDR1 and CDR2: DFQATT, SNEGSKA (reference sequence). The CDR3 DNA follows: TGCAGTGCCCGCCAACCAACAGGGACCACTGAAGCTTTCTTT. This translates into CSARQPTGTTEAFF.

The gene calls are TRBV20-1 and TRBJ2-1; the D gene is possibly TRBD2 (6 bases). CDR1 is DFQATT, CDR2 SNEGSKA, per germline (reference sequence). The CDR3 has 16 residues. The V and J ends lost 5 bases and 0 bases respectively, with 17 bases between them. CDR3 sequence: CSAPGVAVSSYNEQFF. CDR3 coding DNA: TGCAGTGCTCCCGGAGTAGCGGTTAGCTCCTACAATGAGCAGTTCTTC.